These T cell receptor beta chains were read from a single sample in a study of T cell repertoires in urothelial bladder cancer. Clones were sequenced by immunoSEQ multiplex PCR, and TCRdb holds only the in-frame ones, with some missing. The sample yields about 6,600 clones, 70% to 80% seen once. Sequenced: tumor-infiltrating cells from bladder cancer. The receptors shown here come from a human donor with urothelial carcinoma. Both conserved end residues are part of each CDR3. Each record gives: V gene, clone size, D gene, J gene, CDR3 DNA, CDR3 protein. The D gene is left open where the match is weak. The listing skips clone size in some rows; elsewhere it reads once, few, many or a size class.

TRBV4-1	NA	NA	TRBJ2-5	TGCGCCAGCAGCCAAGAGTGGGGGAAAGAGACCCAGTACTTC	CASSQEWGKETQYF
TRBV5-1	NA	NA	TRBJ2-7	TGCGCCAGCAGCCCGGTGAGGGGCGGTTCGTCCTACGAGCAGTACTTC	CASSPVRGGSSYEQYF
TRBV14	NA	NA	TRBJ2-1	TGTGCCAGCAGCCAACAACAGGTTGGGAATGAGCAGTTCTTC	CASSQQQVGNEQFF
TRBV19	NA	NA	TRBJ2-2	TGTGCCAGTAGTAGGGAGGGGGGACTGTTTTTT	CASSREGGLFF
TRBV9	few	TRBD1	TRBJ1-2	TGTGCCAGCAGCAAGGGACAGGTCTATGGCTACACCTTC	CASSKGQVYGYTF
TRBV7-8	NA	NA	TRBJ2-1	TGTGCCAGCAGCTTAAGACCGGGACTGCTAAACTACAATGAGCAGTTCTTC	CASSLRPGLLNYNEQFF
TRBV9	NA	NA	TRBJ2-1	TGTGCCAGCAGCGTAGAATCGGGAAATGAGCAGTTCTTC	CASSVESGNEQFF
TRBV6-1	NA	NA	TRBJ1-6	TGTGCCAGCAGCCCGGCAGACCATGATAATTCACCCCTCCACTTT	CASSPADHDNSPLHF
TRBV5-4	NA	NA	TRBJ2-1	TGTGCCAGCAGCCCGACCCCGGTTGGGGAGCAGTTCTTC	CASSPTPVGEQFF
TRBV2	NA	NA	TRBJ2-5	TGTGCCAGCAGTGAAGGGGGGAGGAGAGAGACCCAGTACTTC	CASSEGGRRETQYF
TRBV29-1	NA	NA	TRBJ1-6	TGCAGCGTTGGGACATTCAGAAATTCACCCCCCCACTTT	CSVGTFRNSPPHF
TRBV27	NA	NA	TRBJ2-2	TGTGCCAGCAGTTTATCTTCAGTATCCTACACCGGGGAGCTGTTTTTT	CASSLSSVSYTGELFF
TRBV7-9	NA	NA	TRBJ2-7	TGTGCCAGCAGCTTGGCAGGGGCGACCTACGAGCAGTACTTC	CASSLAGATYEQYF
TRBV5-1	NA	NA	TRBJ2-1	TGCGCCAGCAGCTGGGGCGGTCTAGATGGCGTGGGTGAGCAGTTCTTC	CASSWGGLDGVGEQFF
TRBV18	NA	NA	TRBJ1-6	TGTGCCAGCTCACCGGGGCAAAATTCACCCCTCCACTTT	CASSPGQNSPLHF
TRBV28	NA	TRBD1	TRBJ2-1	TGTGCCAGCCGATCCGGGACAGCCCTCGGTGAGCAGTTCTTC	CASRSGTALGEQFF
TRBV7-3	NA	NA	TRBJ1-2	TGTGCCAGCAGCTTATCCCCGGGGAATGGCTACACCTTC	CASSLSPGNGYTF
TRBV18	NA	NA	TRBJ2-1	TGTGCCAGCTTCCTTTACAAAGGGGTTTCCTCCTACAATGAGCAGTTCTTC	CASFLYKGVSSYNEQFF
TRBV2	few	NA	TRBJ2-7	TGTGCCAGCAAGAAGGAGGCAGTCTACGAGCAGTACTTC	CASKKEAVYEQYF
TRBV7-2	NA	TRBD1	TRBJ1-1	TGTGCCAGCAGCTTAAACAGGGGGATAACTGAAGCTTTCTTT	CASSLNRGITEAFF
TRBV28	NA	NA	TRBJ2-7	TGTGCCAGCAGTTTAAGGGGCACGGGTTGGTACGAGCAGTACTTC	CASSLRGTGWYEQYF
TRBV9	once	NA	TRBJ2-1	TGTGCCAGCAGCGCGAGAGGGTGGAATGAGCAGTTCTTC	CASSARGWNEQFF
TRBV5-3	NA	TRBD1	TRBJ1-2	TGTGCCAGAAGCTGGGTGACCGGGACAGGGCCACGTATCTATGGCTACACCTTC	CARSWVTGTGPRIYGYTF
TRBV20-1	NA	NA	TRBJ1-2	TGCAGTGGGGGAGCTAGCACCTTC	CSGGASTF
TRBV5-1	NA	NA	TRBJ2-1	TGCGCCAGCAGCCCCACAGGGTTGGTTGGAAACAATGAGCAGTTCTTC	CASSPTGLVGNNEQFF
TRBV30	NA	NA	TRBJ1-2	TGTGCCTGGAGACTTCCCGGAGGCTCTGGCTACACCTTC	CAWRLPGGSGYTF
TRBV7-9	NA	NA	TRBJ1-1	TGTGCCAGCAGCAACAGTAACACTGAAGCTTTCTTT	CASSNSNTEAFF
TRBV30	NA	NA	TRBJ2-6	TGTGCCTGGACCACGGATTCTGGGGCCAACGTCCTGACTTTC	CAWTTDSGANVLTF
TRBV6-1	few	NA	TRBJ2-1	TGTGCCAGCAGTGAAGTGCAGTTTCGCTCCTACAATGAGCAGTTCTTC	CASSEVQFRSYNEQFF
TRBV10-1	NA	TRBD2	TRBJ2-1	TGCGCCAGCAGTGACTATAGCGGGGGGTACAATGAGCAGTTCTTC	CASSDYSGGYNEQFF
TRBV27	NA	NA	TRBJ2-7	TGTGCCAGCAGTTACTGGCAGGGGGGACCCACCGAGCAGTACTTC	CASSYWQGGPTEQYF
TRBV10-1	NA	NA	TRBJ2-1	TGCGCCAGCAGTGCCCCGAGCATCCCCGGATTGCCCTCCTACAATGAGCAGTTCTTC	CASSAPSIPGLPSYNEQFF
TRBV2	NA	NA	TRBJ1-5	TGTGCCAGCAGTGTGGAACCATTTCTTAATCAGCCCCAGCATTTT	CASSVEPFLNQPQHF
TRBV6-1	NA	TRBD1	TRBJ2-7	TGTGCCAGCAGTGTCCGGGACAGGGGTATCGAGCAGTACTTC	CASSVRDRGIEQYF
TRBV6-6	NA	TRBD2	TRBJ2-1	TGTGCCAGCAGTACACCTAGCGGGGTGGGGAATGAGCAGTTCTTC	CASSTPSGVGNEQFF
TRBV7-9	NA	TRBD2	TRBJ2-5	TGTGCCAGCAGCGGACCGGGACTAGGGGCAGAGACCCAGTACTTC	CASSGPGLGAETQYF
TRBV7-2	NA	NA	TRBJ1-2	TGTGCCAGCAGCTCATATACAGATAACTATGGCTACACCTTC	CASSSYTDNYGYTF
TRBV9	NA	NA	TRBJ1-1	TGTGCCAGCAGCTTCGGGACCGAGACTGAAGCTTTCTTT	CASSFGTETEAFF
TRBV5-1	NA	NA	TRBJ1-5	TGCGCCAGCAGCTTGACCCCAGGGTTGGGTCAGCCCCAGCATTTT	CASSLTPGLGQPQHF
TRBV6-1	NA	NA	TRBJ1-3	TGTGCCCACAGCAACTCTGGAAACACCATATATTTT	CAHSNSGNTIYF